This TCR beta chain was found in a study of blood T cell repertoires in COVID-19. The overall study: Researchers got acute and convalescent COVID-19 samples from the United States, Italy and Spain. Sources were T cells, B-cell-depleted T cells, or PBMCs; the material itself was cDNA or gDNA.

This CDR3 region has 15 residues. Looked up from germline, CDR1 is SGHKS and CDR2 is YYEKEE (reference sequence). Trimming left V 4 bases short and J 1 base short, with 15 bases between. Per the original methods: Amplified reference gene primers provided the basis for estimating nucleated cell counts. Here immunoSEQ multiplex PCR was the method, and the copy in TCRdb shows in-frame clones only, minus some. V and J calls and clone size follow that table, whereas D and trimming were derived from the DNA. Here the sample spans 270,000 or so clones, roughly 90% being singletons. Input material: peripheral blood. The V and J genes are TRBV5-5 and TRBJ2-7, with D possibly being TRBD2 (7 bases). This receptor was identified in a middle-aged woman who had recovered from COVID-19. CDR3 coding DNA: TGTGCCAGCAGCGGGGGGGCGATCGGGTCCTACGAGCAGTACTTC. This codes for CASSGGAIGSYEQYF.